Each of the 8 T cell receptor beta chains below was sequenced from the same sample in a study of T cell responses to AZD1222 COVID-19 vaccine. Some clones are missing from TCRdb's copy, which holds only in-frame ones; the method was immunoSEQ multiplex PCR. This table has roughly 150,000 clones, roughly nine tenths appearing once. The specimen comprised peripheral blood, sampled 28 days after the second AZD1222 dose. The origin of the receptors is an adult who received the AZD1222 COVID-19 vaccine.

This chain links TRBV29-1 with TRBJ2-1, with D unclear. Germline V gives CDR1 SQVTM, CDR2 ANQGSEA. V was cut by 6 bases and J by 8 bases, with 11 bases left in between. CDR3 length equals 11 residues. The CDR3 DNA follows: TGCAGCGTCCACACTGGGTATGAGCAGTTCTTC. Translation gives CSVHTGYEQFF.

This clone showed up just once. The rearrangement uses TRBV3-1 (or the pseudogene TRBV3-2) and TRBJ2-1; TRBD2 is a possible D gene (6 bases). The length of the CDR3 is 14 residues. Germline CDR1 reads LGHDT; CDR2 reads YNNKEL (reference sequence). Trimming left V 1 base short and J 4 bases short, with 8 bases between. The DNA of the CDR3 is TGTGCCAGCAGCCAAGGTCGGGAGTACAATGAGCAGTTCTTC. It translates to CASSQGREYNEQFF.

This clone was counted a single time. The V gene is TRBV6-4, the J gene TRBJ2-1; TRBD2 agrees at 15 bases. CDR3 size: 16 residues. The germline CDR1 and CDR2 sequences are MRHNA and SNTAGT. Trimming took 4 bases from V and 8 from J; bases not matched to a gene: 6. CDR3 amino acids: CASSAGLAGGYDEQFF. CDR3 bases: TGTGCCAGCAGTGCGGGACTAGCGGGAGGTTATGATGAGCAGTTCTTC.

This clone was recorded once. This chain uses TRBV30 with TRBJ1-1; possibly TRBD1 for D (5 bases). The germline V gene encodes CDR1 GTSNPN and CDR2 SVGIG (reference sequence). V was shortened by 5 bases and J by 1 base, with 8 bases between the two germline ends. The CDR3 has 12 residues. The CDR3 sequence is CAWGGTNTEAFF. The CDR3, as DNA: TGTGCCTGGGGGGGAACGAACACTGAAGCTTTCTTT.

The CDR3 region has the DNA TGTGCCAGCAGCTTAGGAAAAGAGGGGCGCTACTCTGGAAACACCATATATTTT. Its translation: CASSLGKEGRYSGNTIYF. This chain connects TRBV7-9 to TRBJ1-3, with a tentative D call TRBD1 (5 bases). The CDR3 consists of 18 residues. Per the germline V gene, CDR1 is SEHNR and CDR2 is FQNEAQ (reference sequence). The V gene lost 1 base and the J gene lost 0 bases, with 16 bases spanning the gap.

V gene TRBV19 combines with J gene TRBJ2-3; the match to TRBD1 covers 7 bases. Germline V gene sequence: CDR1 LNHDA, CDR2 SQIVND (reference sequence). V lost 5 bases to trimming and J lost 3 bases; unmatched junction nucleotides: 5. The CDR3 extends over 14 amino acids. The CDR3 sequence is CASSQLTGTDTQYF. The CDR3 DNA is TGTGCCAGTAGTCAGCTGACAGGGACAGATACGCAGTATTTT.

The chain uses TRBV2 and TRBJ2-4, with a weak D call TRBD2 (5 bases). Trimming cost V 8 bases and J 7 bases, with 21 bases left between them. The germline V gene has CDR1 SNHLY and CDR2 FYNNEI. The CDR3 totals 15 residues. Here the CDR3 reads CASQPTATGGNIQYF. In DNA form, the CDR3 reads TGTGCCAGCCAACCTACAGCCACCGGCGGGAACATTCAGTACTTC. The variable domain in full, completed from reference TRBV2 and TRBJ2-4, reads EPEVTQTPSHQVTQMGQEVILRCVPISNHLYFYWYRQILGQKVEFLVSFYNNEISEKSEIFDDQFSVERPDGSNFTLKIRSTKLEDSAMYFCASQPTATGGNIQYFGAGTRLSVL.

The V and J genes are TRBV19 and TRBJ2-1; 7 nucleotides align to TRBD1. V shed 4 bases and J 2 bases; nucleotides not matched to a gene: 5. The CDR3 contains 15 residues. Germline loops: CDR1 LNHDA, CDR2 SQIVND (reference sequence). The CDR3 is CASSTGTVPYNEQFF. DNA of the CDR3: TGTGCCAGTAGTACGGGGACAGTCCCCTACAATGAGCAGTTCTTC.